This T cell receptor (beta chain) was recovered during a study of radiotherapy plus CTLA-4 blockade in lung cancer. CDR1 is MNHNY and CDR2 is SVGAGI in the germline V gene (reference sequence). The V gene lost 7 bases and the J gene lost 8 bases, with 15 bases spanning the gap. The CDR3 is 13 residues long. The method was immunoSEQ multiplex PCR; TCRdb's version includes in-frame clones alone and lacks a portion of them. The sample yields over 30,000 clones, approximately 79% seen once. A remark on this clone: Antigen: not known.

Study results and limitations: There was expansion of tumor-derived TCR clones in blood after radiotherapy plus ipilimumab.

The receptor's source is a human donor with non-small cell lung cancer that progressed on radiotherapy plus ipilimumab. The rearrangement links TRBV6-6 to TRBJ1-3, with D uncertain. The sequencing here drew on peripheral blood, taken from a patient treated with radiotherapy plus ipilimumab. The CDR3 is CASTSPRVDTIYF. CDR3 bases: TGTGCCAGCACTTCTCCCCGGGTCGACACCATATATTTT.